This entry describes one T cell receptor (beta chain). Its antigen is undetermined. The sample comes from a study of cytomegalovirus exposure and HLA in healthy donors. For the study at large: An earlier analysis identified some 110 million unique TCR beta sequences in about 190 million T cells. Study-wide results and limits: Indistinguishable V segments such as TRBV6-2 and TRBV6-3 were excluded. The productive fraction for most TCR beta V segments was about 90% or about 30% in an earlier analysis. Most CMV-associated TCR beta chains were later found to appear HLA-restricted.

Primers included in the PCR were 60 Vbeta and 13 Jbeta primers. The table came from immunoSEQ multiplex PCR; TCRdb's copy has only in-frame clones and leaves some out. The sample has more than 90,000 clones; about four fifths are singletons. Germline assignment: CDR1 MNHEY and CDR2 SMNVEV (reference sequence). Trimming took 2 bases from V and 4 from J; bases not matched to a gene: 4. This CDR3 spans 14 amino acids. The sequence came from a middle-aged woman in good health and CMV-seronegative. The chain carries TRBV27 and TRBJ1-2; 7 nucleotides line up with TRBD1. Specimen: PBMCs. The chain's CDR3 is CASSLRGRGYGYTF. In nucleotides, the CDR3 is TGTGCCAGCAGTTTAAGGGGGCGAGGCTATGGCTACACCTTC.